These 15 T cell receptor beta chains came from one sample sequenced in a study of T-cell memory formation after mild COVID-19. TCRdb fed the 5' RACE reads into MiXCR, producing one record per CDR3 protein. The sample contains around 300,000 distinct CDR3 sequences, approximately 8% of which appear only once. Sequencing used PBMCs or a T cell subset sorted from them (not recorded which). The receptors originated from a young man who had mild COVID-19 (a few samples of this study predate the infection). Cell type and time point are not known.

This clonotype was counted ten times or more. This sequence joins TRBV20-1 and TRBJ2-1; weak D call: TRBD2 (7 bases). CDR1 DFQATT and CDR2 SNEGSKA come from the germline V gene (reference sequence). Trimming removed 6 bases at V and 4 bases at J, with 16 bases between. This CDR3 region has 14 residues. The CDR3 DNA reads TGCAGTGCATCCCCCCGGGGGGCGTACAATGAGCAGTTCTTC. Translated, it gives CSASPRGAYNEQFF.

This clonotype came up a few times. The CDR3 reads CAISAQGNGYEQYV. CDR3 coding DNA: TGTGCCATCAGTGCACAGGGGAACGGTTACGAGCAGTACGTC. V usage is TRBV10-3 and J usage is TRBJ2-7, with 7 bases fitting TRBD1. This CDR3 region has 14 residues. CDR1 and CDR2 from the germline V gene are ENHRY and SYGVKD. The junction had 7 bases not matched to a gene; V was cut back by 4 bases and J by 4 bases.

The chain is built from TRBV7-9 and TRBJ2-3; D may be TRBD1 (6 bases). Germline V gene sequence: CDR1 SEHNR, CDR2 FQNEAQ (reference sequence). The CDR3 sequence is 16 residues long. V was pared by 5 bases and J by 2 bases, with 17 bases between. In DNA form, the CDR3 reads TGTGCCAGCAGCCCAGTCGGGACAACTTACACAGATACGCAGTATTTT. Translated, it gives CASSPVGTTYTDTQYF.

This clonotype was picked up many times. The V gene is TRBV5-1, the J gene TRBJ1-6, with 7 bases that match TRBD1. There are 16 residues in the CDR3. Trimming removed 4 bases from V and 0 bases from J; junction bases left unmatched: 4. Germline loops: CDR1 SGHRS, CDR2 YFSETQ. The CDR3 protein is CASSPTGSSYNSPLHF. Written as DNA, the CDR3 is TGCGCCAGCAGCCCGACAGGGAGCTCCTATAATTCACCCCTCCACTTT.

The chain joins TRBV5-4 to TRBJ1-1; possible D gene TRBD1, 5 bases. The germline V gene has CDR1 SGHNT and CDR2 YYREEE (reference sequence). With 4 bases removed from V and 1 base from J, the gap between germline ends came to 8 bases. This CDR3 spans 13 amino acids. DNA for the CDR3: TGTGCCAGCAGCACGACAGCGAACACTGAAGCTTTCTTT. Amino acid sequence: CASSTTANTEAFF.

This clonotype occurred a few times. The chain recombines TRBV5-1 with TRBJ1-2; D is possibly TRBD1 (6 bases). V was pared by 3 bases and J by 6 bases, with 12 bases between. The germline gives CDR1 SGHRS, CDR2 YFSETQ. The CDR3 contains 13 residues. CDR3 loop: CASSSTGTDGYTF. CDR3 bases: TGCGCCAGCAGCTCGACAGGAACTGATGGCTACACCTTC.

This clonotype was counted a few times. DNA of the CDR3: TGTGCCAGCACCCCTTTCGCGTACCAAGAGACCCAGTACTTC. Translating it yields CASTPFAYQETQYF. This chain connects TRBV12-3 or TRBV12-4 to TRBJ2-5, with D hard to call. V was trimmed by 7 bases and J by 0 bases, leaving 12 bases between them. There are 14 residues in the CDR3.

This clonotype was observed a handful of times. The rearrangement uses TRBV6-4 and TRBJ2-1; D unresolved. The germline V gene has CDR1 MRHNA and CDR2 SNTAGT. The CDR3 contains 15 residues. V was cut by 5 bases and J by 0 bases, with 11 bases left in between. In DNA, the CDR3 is TGTGCCAGCAGTAAGGAACCAAGCTCCTACAATGAGCAGTTCTTC. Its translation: CASSKEPSSYNEQFF.

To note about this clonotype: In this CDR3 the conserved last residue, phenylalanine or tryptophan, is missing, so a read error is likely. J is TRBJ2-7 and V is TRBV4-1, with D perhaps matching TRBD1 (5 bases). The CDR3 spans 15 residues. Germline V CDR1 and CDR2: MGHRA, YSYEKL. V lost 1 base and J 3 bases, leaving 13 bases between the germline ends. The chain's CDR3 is CASSQVGRKNYEQYS. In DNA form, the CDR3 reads TGCGCCAGCAGCCAAGTGGGGCGGAAGAACTACGAGCAGTACTCC.

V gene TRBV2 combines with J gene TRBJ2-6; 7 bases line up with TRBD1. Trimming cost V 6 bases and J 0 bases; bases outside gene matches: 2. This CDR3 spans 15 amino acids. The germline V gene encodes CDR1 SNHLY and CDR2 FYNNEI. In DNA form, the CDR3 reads TGTGCCAGCAGCACAGGGGACTCTGGGGCCAACGTCCTGACTTTC. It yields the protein CASSTGDSGANVLTF.

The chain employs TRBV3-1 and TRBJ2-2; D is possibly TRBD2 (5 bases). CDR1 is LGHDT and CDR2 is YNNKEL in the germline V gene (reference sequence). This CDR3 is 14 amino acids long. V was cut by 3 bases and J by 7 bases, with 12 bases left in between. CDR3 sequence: CASSQHVRGGELFF. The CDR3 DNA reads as TGTGCCAGCAGCCAGCATGTCCGGGGCGGGGAGCTGTTTTTT.

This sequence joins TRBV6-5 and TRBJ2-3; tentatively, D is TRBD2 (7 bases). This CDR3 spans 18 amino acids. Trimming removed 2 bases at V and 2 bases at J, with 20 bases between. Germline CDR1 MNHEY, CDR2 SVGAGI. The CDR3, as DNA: TGTGCCAGCAGTTACCGGGGGGCATTCGATATAACCACAGATACGCAGTATTTT. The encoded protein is CASSYRGAFDITTDTQYF.

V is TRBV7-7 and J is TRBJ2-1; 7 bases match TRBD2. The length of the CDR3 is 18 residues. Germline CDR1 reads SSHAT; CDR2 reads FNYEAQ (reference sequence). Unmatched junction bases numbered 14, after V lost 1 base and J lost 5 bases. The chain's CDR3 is CASSLVCGRLAVNNEQFF. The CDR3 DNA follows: TGTGCCAGCAGCTTAGTATGTGGTCGGCTAGCGGTTAACAATGAGCAGTTCTTC.

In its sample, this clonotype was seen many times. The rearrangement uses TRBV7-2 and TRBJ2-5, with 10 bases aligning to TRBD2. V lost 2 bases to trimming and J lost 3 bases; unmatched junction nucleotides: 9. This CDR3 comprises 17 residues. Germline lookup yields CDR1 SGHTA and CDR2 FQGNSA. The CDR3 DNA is TGTGCCAGCAGCTTAAGGAGGACTAGCGGAAGTGAAGAGACCCAGTACTTC. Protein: CASSLRRTSGSEETQYF.

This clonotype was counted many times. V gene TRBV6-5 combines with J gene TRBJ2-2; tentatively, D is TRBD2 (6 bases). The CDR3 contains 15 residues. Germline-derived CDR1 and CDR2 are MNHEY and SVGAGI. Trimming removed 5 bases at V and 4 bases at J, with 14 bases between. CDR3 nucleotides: TGTGCCAGCAGTCGTAGGAGGGTGGCCACCGGGGAGCTGTTTTTT. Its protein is CASSRRRVATGELFF.